This TCR beta chain was sequenced for a study of cytomegalovirus exposure and HLA in healthy donors. About the study: Within an early data release were about 80 million unique TCRs drawn from HLA-typed donors. Study results and caveats: Common viral pathogens (according to a later analysis) appeared linked to several of the most significant clusters.

PCR was performed using 60 Vbeta and 13 Jbeta primers. The table came from immunoSEQ multiplex PCR; TCRdb's copy has only in-frame clones and leaves some out. The repertoire holds tens of thousands of clones, 60% to 85% seen once, with more than 3% in the top ten. To note about this clone: Its matching antigen is unknown.

V was pared by 6 bases and J by 5 bases, with 15 bases of the junction left unmatched. The V gene's germline CDR1 is SGHKS and CDR2 YYEKEE (reference sequence). The CDR3 covers 17 residues. The specimen was PBMCs. This chain joins TRBV5-5 and TRBJ2-2; the match to TRBD2 covers 8 bases. This receptor was taken from a man aged 18 to 29 in good health and CMV-seronegative. As DNA, the CDR3 is TGTGCCAGCATCGTGGATGGCGGGGGGCGGGGAACCGGGGAGCTGTTTTTT. This sequence encodes CASIVDGGGRGTGELFF.